This TCR beta chain was captured in a study of blood T cell repertoires in COVID-19 (dated by TCRdb to between 2020 and 2021). About the study as a whole: Collaborator samples came from the United States, Italy and Spain and covered acute and convalescent phases of COVID-19. The material from the prospective study consisted of cDNA or gDNA derived from T cells, B-cell-depleted T cells, or PBMCs. Subjects who had been exposed to COVID-19, were actively infected with it, or had recovered from it provided the deeply sampled blood TCRbeta repertoires that made up the dataset. The repertoires were made available in a free public database intended to serve as a resource for research on the immune response to SARS-CoV-2. The samples were drawn from two sources: the first 160 participants of the ongoing ImmuneRACE study, and over 1,000 subjects contributed by 6 global collaborators. Sample metadata almost always included a de-identified subject ID, COVID-19 status, age in years and sex. Where available, HLA class I and class II types were obtained from metadata supplied by the sample provider rather than from assay-based typing. General study outcomes and caveats: The amount of clinical and demographic metadata varied by source and participant and was provided uncurated.

Regarding this clone: There is no known antigen for this receptor. Base qualities are not at hand, and no much larger clone is one base apart.

Collaborating institutions collected whole blood in K2EDTA tubes following their own protocols. For TCRbeta analysis, collaborator samples were shipped as frozen whole blood, as isolated PBMCs, or as DNA extracted from either sample type. Reading from cysteine to phenylalanine, the CDR3 counts 13 amino acids. Of all the DNA, just the CDR3 is kept, 39 bases in frame from base 1. Per the germline V gene, SNHLY is the CDR1 and FYNNEI is the CDR2. Trimmed from V: 7 bases; trimmed from J: 4 bases; junction bases lacking a gene match: 2. TCRbeta CDR3 regions were amplified from genomic DNA by means of the immunoSEQ Assay, a bias-controlled multiplex PCR. In the paper's pipeline: Within the assay, amplification of reference gene primers was used to estimate how many nucleated cells each sample contained. To quantify the absolute abundance of each unique TCRbeta CDR3 rearrangement, sequence reads were collapsed and filtered. Productive Simpson clonality was computed per sample as the square root of Simpson's diversity index over productive rearrangements. TCRdb retrieved this table from immuneACCESS and kept in-frame rearrangements only. Not all clones are present; in checked studies, unresolved V genes account for under half, and no reason is known for the remainder. The D gene and trimming were derived from the DNA, and the V and J assignments and clone size from that table. Within this sample are roughly 66,000 clones, with about 80% of them counted one time only. 6.6% of the sample belongs to the ten largest clones.

The source is a man in his 60s with acute or convalescent COVID-19. The chain is encoded by TRBV2 joined to TRBJ1-5; a stretch of 9 junction bases matches TRBD1. Input material: peripheral blood. The DNA is as follows: TGTGCCAGCACCGGGACAGGGAATCAGCCCCAGCATTTT. Its protein is CASTGTGNQPQHF.